The present T cell receptor (beta chain) was sequenced within a study of cytomegalovirus exposure and HLA in healthy donors. Background on the study: In a previous analysis, more than 90 million unique TCR beta sequences were found from 170 million or so T cells.

Findings and limits, study-wide: A later analysis linked some 17,000 TCR beta sequences to HLA alleles at 0.05 false discovery rate.

Primers: 60 Vbeta forward and 13 Jbeta reverse. The data were produced by immunoSEQ multiplex PCR, yet TCRdb's version contains in-frame clones alone and is incomplete. The sample includes 150,000 to 200,000 clones, approximately 78% of them seen just once. As for this clone: What it recognizes is unknown.

J was trimmed by 1 base and V by 6 bases; bases with no gene match: 2. In germline, CDR1 is LGHNA, CDR2 YSLEER. This CDR3 has 13 residues. This receptor was obtained from a woman aged 18-35 years in good health and CMV-seronegative. The sample was PBMCs. The V and J genes are TRBV4-3 and TRBJ1-2; 7 bases are shared with TRBD1. The CDR3 nucleotides read TGCGCCAGCAGTCACAGGGGTAACTATGGCTACACCTTC. Translated: CASSHRGNYGYTF.